This TCR beta chain emerged from a study of blood T cell repertoires in COVID-19. At the level of the study: Specimens from acute and convalescent COVID-19 originated in the United States, Italy and Spain. PBMCs, B-cell-depleted T cells, or T cells were the source of the cDNA or gDNA that made up the material.

The CDR3 has 15 residues. CDR1 and CDR2 (germline): GTSNPN, SVGIG (reference sequence). V was clipped by 8 bases and J by 1 base; unmatched bases: 9. Per the original methods: Nucleated cell counts were estimated from reference gene primer amplification. Sequencing was performed with immunoSEQ multiplex PCR; in TCRdb, only in-frame clones are kept and a portion is missing. V and J calls and clone size follow that table, whereas D and trimming were derived from the DNA. The table has about 280,000 clones, approximately 85% seen once. Sequencing used peripheral blood. The chain employs TRBV30 and TRBJ2-3; the match to TRBD2 covers 10 bases. This sequence was found in an older woman with acute or convalescent COVID-19. The CDR3 sequence is CATTPLAGGTDTQYF. CDR3 bases: TGTGCCACCACCCCCCTAGCGGGAGGCACAGATACGCAGTATTTT.